The 19 T cell receptor beta chains in this list originate from one sample, sequenced in a study of glioma-infiltrating T cells. The iRepertoire nested amplicon-rescue multiplex PCR amplified TCR alpha and beta CDR3s from RNA. TCRdb itself ran the multiplex PCR reads through MiXCR, one entry per CDR3 protein. The sample consists of some 180,000 distinct CDR3 sequences, 32% of them appearing once. Sequenced input: glioma tissue, nonneoplastic brain tissue, or PBMCs (not recorded which). Receptors originate from a human donor with low-grade glioma or glioblastoma, undergoing nonglioma brain surgery, or in good health (not recorded which).

This clonotype was seen many times. The rearrangement links TRBV7-2 to TRBJ2-1; the D gene could be TRBD1 or TRBD2 (5 bases each). V was shortened by 4 bases and J by 15 bases, with 22 bases between the two germline ends. CDR1 SGHTA and CDR2 FQGNSA come from the germline V gene. The CDR3 runs 14 residues. The DNA of the CDR3 is TGTGCCAGCAGCTCTTTATCCGGGGCGTACAGACCGTTCTTC. It encodes CASSSLSGAYRPFF.

This clonotype was recorded a few times. The chain carries TRBV18 and TRBJ1-2; no firm D call. Trimming left V 6 bases short and J 2 bases short, with 16 bases between. The length of the CDR3 is 15 residues. Per germline, CDR1 KGHSH and CDR2 LQKENI. In nucleotides, the CDR3 is TGTGCCAGCTCCTATACAAGTGATACAAACTATGGCTACACCTTC. It is translated as CASSYTSDTNYGYTF.

This clonotype was seen repeatedly, ten times or more. The rearrangement joins TRBV12-3 or TRBV12-4 to TRBJ1-4; perhaps TRBD1 as D (6 bases). V was trimmed by 5 bases and J by 3 bases, leaving 13 bases between them. CDR3 length equals 15 residues. Here the CDR3 DNA reads TGTGCCAGCAGTCCGCACAGGGCGGCTAATGAAAAACTGTTTTTT. Translated, it gives CASSPHRAANEKLFF.

With respect to this clonotype: A clone one base away is much larger, so this may be a read error. The rearrangement links TRBV3-1 to TRBJ2-1; D call uncertain. Germline assignment: CDR1 LGHDT and CDR2 YNNKEL (reference sequence). The CDR3 consists of 15 residues. V was pared by 0 bases and J by 2 bases, with 8 bases between. CDR3 sequence: CASSQDAATYNEQFF. DNA for the CDR3: TGTGCCAGCAGCCAAGATGCGGCGACCTACAATGAGCAGTTCTTC.

This clonotype appeared many times. The V gene is TRBV2, the J gene TRBJ2-7, with D unclear. V shed 6 bases and J shed 3 bases, with 6 bases lying between them. CDR1 SNHLY and CDR2 FYNNEI come from the germline V gene. The CDR3 loop spans 11 amino acids. In nucleotides, the CDR3 is TGTGCCAGCAGAGAACTCTACGAGCAGTACTTC. Amino acid sequence: CASRELYEQYF.

This clonotype has a handful of counts. This sequence joins TRBV5-4 and TRBJ2-2; D call uncertain. This CDR3 is built from 15 residues. Trimming pared 4 bases from V and 1 base from J, leaving 11 bases between. Germline V gene sequence: CDR1 SGHNT, CDR2 YYREEE (reference sequence). CDR3 protein: CASSPGRGNTGELFF. CDR3 in DNA: TGTGCCAGCAGCCCCGGACGAGGGAACACCGGGGAGCTGTTTTTT.

The rearrangement links TRBV20-1 to TRBJ2-1; TRBD1 aligns across 7 bases. With V trimmed by 5 bases and J by 6 bases, 13 bases remained unmatched. The CDR3 is 15 amino acids. CDR1 is DFQATT and CDR2 is SNEGSKA in the germline V gene (reference sequence). This CDR3 is CSAPPPGQLGNEQFF. CDR3 bases: TGCAGTGCTCCCCCGCCGGGACAGCTAGGCAATGAGCAGTTCTTC.

The sample holds a few counts of this clonotype. This chain links TRBV12-3 or TRBV12-4 with TRBJ1-5, with D possibly TRBD1 on 6 matching bases. The V and J ends lost 8 bases and 4 bases respectively, with 15 bases between them. The CDR3 runs to 14 residues. The CDR3 coding sequence is TGTGCCAGCGGGGGGGACACCGCGAATCAGCCCCAGCATTTT. This sequence encodes CASGGDTANQPQHF.

This clonotype was picked up many times. The gene calls are TRBV10-3 and TRBJ1-1; D unresolved. This CDR3 comprises 14 residues. Per germline, CDR1 ENHRY and CDR2 SYGVKD. Trimming stripped 3 bases from V and 5 bases from J, with 13 bases between. The CDR3 DNA is TGTGCCATCAGTGACGACTCCCGATGGACTGAAGCTTTCTTT. Protein: CAISDDSRWTEAFF.

For this clonotype: A much larger clone is a single base away; this may be a read error. The chain joins TRBV19 to TRBJ2-5; D gene ambiguous. The CDR3 totals 13 residues. The V end was cut by 8 bases, the J end by 4 bases, with 14 bases between. Per the germline V gene, CDR1 is LNHDA and CDR2 is SQIVND (reference sequence). The DNA for the CDR3 is TGTGCCAGTCGTCCGCCGTTAGCAGAGACCCAGTACTTC. Amino acids: CASRPPLAETQYF.

This clonotype was recorded many times. The V call is TRBV6-5, the J call TRBJ2-1; the D gene is possibly TRBD2 (5 bases). Germline V CDR1 and CDR2: MNHEY, SVGAGI. The V gene lost 2 bases and the J gene lost 8 bases, with 16 bases spanning the gap. This CDR3 region has 15 residues. As DNA, the CDR3 is TGTGCCAGCAGTTACCAGACTATTAGCCGTCATGAGCAGTTCTTC. This gives the protein CASSYQTISRHEQFF.

This clonotype was observed at least ten times. The chain combines TRBV10-3 with TRBJ2-1; 13 nucleotides agree with TRBD2. The CDR3 has 16 amino acids. Losses at the gene ends were 0 bases for V and 10 bases for J; bases not matched to a gene: 6. Looked up from germline, CDR1 is ENHRY and CDR2 is SYGVKD. The CDR3 here is CAISESGLAGSGEQFF. The CDR3 DNA sequence: TGTGCCATCAGTGAGTCGGGACTAGCGGGATCAGGCGAGCAGTTCTTC.

In this sample, this clonotype turned up many times. J is TRBJ2-7 and V is TRBV7-2, with D possibly TRBD2 on 6 matching bases. This CDR3 comprises 14 residues. Trimming took 5 bases from V and 2 from J, leaving 13 bases between them. Per germline, CDR1 SGHTA and CDR2 FQGNSA. The CDR3 here is CASSVSGTAYEQYF. CDR3 coding DNA: TGTGCCAGCAGCGTTAGCGGAACCGCCTACGAGCAGTACTTC.

Many counts were recorded for this clonotype. The chain combines TRBV20-1 with TRBJ2-3; D gene ambiguous. There are 13 residues in the CDR3. The ends were cut back, 0 bases at V and 5 bases at J, with 9 bases in the middle. Germline V gives CDR1 DFQATT, CDR2 SNEGSKA (reference sequence). CDR3 region: CSARDHDRDTQYF. The CDR3 DNA sequence: TGCAGTGCTAGAGATCATGACCGAGATACGCAGTATTTT.

The sample holds a few counts of this clonotype. The V gene is TRBV7-3, the J gene TRBJ2-3; 7 positions match TRBD2. CDR1 and CDR2 (germline): SGHTA, FQGTGA. CDR3 length: 15 residues. J lost 4 bases, V lost 2 bases, and 6 bases had no gene match. The DNA of the CDR3 is TGTGCCAGCAGCTTATCTGGCGGGAGTGCAGATACGCAGTATTTT. Its translation: CASSLSGGSADTQYF.

This clonotype was found many times. The chain has TRBV12-3 or TRBV12-4 and TRBJ2-7, with 8 bases lining up with TRBD1. V lost 4 bases to trimming and J lost 3 bases; unmatched junction nucleotides: 8. The CDR3 sequence is 15 residues long. In DNA, the CDR3 is TGTGCCAGCAGTTCTCTAGGACAGGGCGACTACGAGCAGTACTTC. Protein: CASSSLGQGDYEQYF.

This clonotype showed up many times. CDR3 protein: CASRPTGLGETQYF. The DNA of the CDR3 is TGTGCCAGCAGACCGACAGGGTTGGGAGAGACCCAGTACTTC. This chain joins TRBV27 and TRBJ2-5; TRBD1 aligns across 7 bases. The germline V gene encodes CDR1 MNHEY and CDR2 SMNVEV (reference sequence). J was trimmed by 4 bases and V by 6 bases; bases with no gene match: 8. The CDR3 runs 14 residues.

Ten or more counts support this clonotype. The gene calls are TRBV7-3 and TRBJ1-1, with TRBD1 matching 8 bases. The V and J ends lost 2 bases and 6 bases, in that order; junction bases with no gene match: 8. The V gene's germline CDR1 is SGHTA and CDR2 FQGTGA. The CDR3 contains 15 residues. The CDR3 DNA sequence: TGTGCCAGCAGCTTAGCCCAGGGGGCCTGGGCTGAAGCTTTCTTT. Translation gives CASSLAQGAWAEAFF.

This clonotype appeared many times. J is TRBJ1-5 and V is TRBV20-1; no clear D. This CDR3 region has 13 residues. The germline CDR1 and CDR2 sequences are DFQATT and SNEGSKA (reference sequence). Trimming left V 4 bases short and J 3 bases short, with 10 bases between. CDR3: CSATKQPNQPQHF. The CDR3, as DNA: TGCAGTGCTACTAAACAGCCCAATCAGCCCCAGCATTTT.